This entry lists 4 T cell receptor beta chains sequenced from one sample in a study of shared clonotypes between healthy human individuals. Some clones are missing from TCRdb's copy, which holds only in-frame ones; the method was immunoSEQ multiplex PCR. The sample has about 2.2 million clones, about 93% seen once. Terminally differentiated effector memory CD45RA+ cells were excluded from the naive CD8 cells, which were CD45RO-negative and positively selected for CCR7. The sample was naive CD8+ T cells from PBMCs. The receptors were sampled from a young man in good health. Some clones in this sample may be carry-over from other donors' samples.

In DNA form, the CDR3 reads TGTGCCAGCAGCTTATGGGCTTCCTACGAGCAGTACTTC. Translation gives CASSLWASYEQYF. The J gene is TRBJ2-7, the V gene TRBV11-2; D gene unclear. The CDR3 length is 13 residues. V lost 2 bases and J 1 base, leaving 6 bases between the germline ends. Germline-derived CDR1 and CDR2 are SGHAT and FQNNGV.

The chain links TRBV7-2 to TRBJ1-5; no definite D call. V lost 1 base to trimming and J lost 4 bases, with 14 bases between them. From germline, CDR1 is SGHTA and CDR2 FQGNSA. The CDR3 totals 16 residues. The CDR3 region has the DNA TGTGCCAGCAGCTTAGTATGGGCGCCTTATAATCAGCCCCAGCATTTT. This gives the protein CASSLVWAPYNQPQHF.

The V and J genes are TRBV28 and TRBJ2-3; no reliable D call. The CDR3 totals 13 residues. The ends were cut back, 2 bases at V and 0 bases at J, with 3 bases in the middle. The germline gives CDR1 MDHEN, CDR2 SYDVKM. CDR3: CASSLISTDTQYF. CDR3 DNA: TGTGCCAGCAGTTTAATAAGCACAGATACGCAGTATTTT.

The chain is built from TRBV10-3 and TRBJ1-4; no clear D gene. Trimming removed 0 bases from V and 5 bases from J, with 13 bases in between. In germline, CDR1 is ENHRY, CDR2 SYGVKD. The CDR3 extends over 16 amino acids. Here the CDR3 reads CAISESTAYPNEKLFF. In DNA form, the CDR3 reads TGTGCCATCAGTGAGTCGACGGCCTATCCCAATGAAAAACTGTTTTTT.